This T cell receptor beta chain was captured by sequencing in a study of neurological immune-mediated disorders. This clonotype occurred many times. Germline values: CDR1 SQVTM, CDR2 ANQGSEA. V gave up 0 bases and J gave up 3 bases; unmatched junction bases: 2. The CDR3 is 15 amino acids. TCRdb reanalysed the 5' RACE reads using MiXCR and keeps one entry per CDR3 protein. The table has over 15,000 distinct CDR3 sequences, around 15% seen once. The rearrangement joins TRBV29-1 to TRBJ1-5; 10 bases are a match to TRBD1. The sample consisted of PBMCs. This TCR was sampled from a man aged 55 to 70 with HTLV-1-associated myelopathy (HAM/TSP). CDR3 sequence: CSVEEGQGNNQPQHF. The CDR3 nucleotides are TGCAGCGTTGAAGAGGGACAGGGGAACAATCAGCCCCAGCATTTT.